This T cell receptor beta chain comes out of a study of T cells in narcolepsy. Study results and limitations: Autoreactive HCRT-specific and TRIB2-specific clonotypes were marked in same-patient CSF-versus-blood CD4+ comparisons. No autoreactive T cell clone sequences appeared in some memory CD4+ repertoires. Autoreactive clonotypes reportedly recurred in blood of same and different patients, not controls.

Note on this clone: No antigen is known for it.

The table came from immunoSEQ multiplex PCR; TCRdb's copy has only in-frame clones and leaves some out. The sample yields tens of thousands of clones, 75% to 80% seen once. The sequence derives from a human donor with narcolepsy. What was sequenced was CD45RA- memory CD4+ T cells from PBMCs.

The CDR3 loop reads CASSQEGASTDTQYF. Written as DNA, the CDR3 is TGTGCCAGCAGCCAGGAGGGGGCCAGCACAGATACGCAGTATTTT. V usage is TRBV5-4 and J usage is TRBJ2-3; a possible D gene is TRBD1 (7 bases). This CDR3 contains 15 residues. Looked up from germline, CDR1 is SGHNT and CDR2 is YYREEE (reference sequence). V was pared by 4 bases and J by 0 bases, with 12 bases between.